This is a list of T cell receptor beta chains from one sample in a study of shared clonotypes between healthy human individuals. Sequencing used immunoSEQ multiplex PCR; TCRdb keeps in-frame clones, though not all of them. The sample includes approximately 100,000 clones, less than 80% seen only once; the top ten take approximately 25%. Sequencing was performed on memory CD8+ T cells sorted from blood. The receptors stem from a young woman in good health. CDR3s include the opening cysteine and the closing phenylalanine or tryptophan. A D gene is named only where the DNA matches it firmly. The listing skips clone size in some rows; elsewhere it reads once, few, many or a size class.

cdr3_aa cdr3_nt j_call clone_size v_call d_call
CASSLSTGVQYYGYTF TGTGCCAGCAGCTTAAGCACAGGGGTGCAGTACTATGGCTACACCTTC TRBJ1-2 . TRBV7-9 TRBD1
CASSVWDSKGLYQPQHF TGTGCCAGCAGCGTTTGGGACAGTAAAGGTCTCTATCAGCCCCAGCATTTT TRBJ1-5 once TRBV7-9 TRBD1
CASSTRQGTDEQYF TGTGCCAGCAGCACCCGACAGGGGACCGACGAGCAGTACTTC TRBJ2-7 . TRBV7-9 TRBD1
CASSHNRDFSGNTIYF TGTGCCAGCAGCCATAATCGGGATTTCTCTGGAAACACCATATATTTT TRBJ1-3 . TRBV9 .
CASGQGTGNTIYF TGCGCCAGCGGACAGGGGACTGGAAACACCATATATTTT TRBJ1-3 . TRBV5-1 TRBD1
CASRTGEVEKLFF TGTGCCAGCAGGACAGGGGAGGTTGAAAAACTGTTTTTT TRBJ1-4 many TRBV27 TRBD1
CASSPKTGPEQYF TGTGCCAGCAGCCCGAAGACAGGGCCCGAGCAGTACTTC TRBJ2-7 . TRBV7-9 TRBD1
CAREGAETQYF TGTGCCAGAGAGGGAGCAGAGACCCAGTACTTC TRBJ2-5 many TRBV27 .
CASSAGLAVTDTQYF TGTGCCAGCAGCGCCGGACTAGCGGTCACAGATACGCAGTATTTT TRBJ2-3 few TRBV2 TRBD2
CASSPRGNSYEQYF TGTGCCAGCAGCCCTCGTGGGAATTCCTACGAGCAGTACTTC TRBJ2-7 . TRBV27 .
CASSPRGLAGNYEQYF TGCGCCAGCAGCCCCCGAGGACTAGCCGGGAACTACGAGCAGTACTTC TRBJ2-7 . TRBV5-1 TRBD2
CASSLGTGVYEQYF TGTGCCAGCAGCTTGGGAACAGGGGTCTACGAGCAGTACTTC TRBJ2-7 . TRBV11-2 TRBD1
CASSRGLAKRSSSYEQYF TGCGCCAGCAGCCGGGGACTAGCGAAAAGGTCCTCTTCCTACGAGCAGTACTTC TRBJ2-7 . TRBV4-1 TRBD2
CASKTGLLKNTGELFF TGTGCCAGCAAAACAGGGTTATTAAAGAACACCGGGGAGCTGTTTTTT TRBJ2-2 . TRBV27 .
CASSNSGTEEPQHF TGTGCCAGCAGTAATTCCGGGACAGAAGAGCCCCAGCATTTT TRBJ1-5 many TRBV6-1 TRBD1
CASSEVAGATYEQYF TGTGCCAGCAGTGAAGTGGCAGGTGCGACCTACGAGCAGTACTTC TRBJ2-7 . TRBV2 .
CAWGPGTGVHEQYF TGTGCCTGGGGGCCCGGGACAGGGGTCCACGAGCAGTACTTC TRBJ2-7 . TRBV30 TRBD1
CASSLRGVLNEQFF TGTGCCAGCAGCTTAAGGGGCGTGCTAAATGAGCAGTTCTTC TRBJ2-1 few TRBV7-2 .
CASRDRGTYEQYF TGTGCCAGCAGGGACCGGGGTACCTACGAGCAGTACTTC TRBJ2-7 . TRBV6-6 .
CASSPMTSGVGSYEQYF TGTGCCAGCAGCCCGATGACTAGCGGGGTGGGCTCCTACGAGCAGTACTTC TRBJ2-7 . TRBV13 TRBD2
CASSLRTSGSYEQYF TGTGCCAGCAGCTTACGGACTAGCGGCTCCTACGAGCAGTACTTC TRBJ2-7 . TRBV5-4 TRBD2
CASRQGYEQYF TGTGCCAGCAGGCAGGGATACGAGCAGTACTTC TRBJ2-7 . TRBV28 .
CASSVAWGSSEAFF TGTGCCAGCAGCGTAGCCTGGGGGAGTTCTGAAGCTTTCTTT TRBJ1-1 . TRBV9 .
CASPRQRPTF TGTGCCAGCCCCCGGCAGCGCCCCACCTTC TRBJ1-2 . TRBV6-5 .
CASSLTGGSTDTQYF TGTGCCAGCAGTCTCACTGGTGGGAGCACAGATACGCAGTATTTT TRBJ2-3 once TRBV6-4 .
CASSASTENTEAFF TGTGCCAGCAGCGCCTCGACAGAGAACACTGAAGCTTTCTTT TRBJ1-1 many TRBV9 .
CASSPTGNYGYTF TGTGCCAGCAGCCCAACAGGGAACTATGGCTACACCTTC TRBJ1-2 . TRBV11-1 .